This T cell receptor (beta chain) derives from a study of OX40 agonist ivuxolimab in advanced cancers. Whole-study context: Dose-escalation cases comprised hepatocellular carcinoma, melanoma, renal cell or head and neck cancer.

Germline V gene data show CDR1 as LNHDA and CDR2 as SQIVND (reference sequence). This CDR3 is 13 amino acids long. V dropped 7 bases and J dropped 0 bases, with 9 bases sitting between them. Generated by immunoSEQ multiplex PCR, the TCRdb table keeps only in-frame clones and is missing some. The table has more than 65,000 clones, 91% seen once. Study-level results: At 0.1 to 3.0 mg/kg, CD4+ and CD8+ blood T cells expanded clonally by week 6.

A note on this clone: Its antigen is still unknown.

Sequences were derived from CD4+ or CD8+ T cells sorted from blood, sampled in a trial of the OX40 agonist ivuxolimab. The chain is built from TRBV19 and TRBJ1-1, with D unresolved. The receptor was isolated from an adult with an advanced solid tumor such as melanoma, head and neck, liver or kidney cancer. DNA of the CDR3: TGTGCCAGTACCTACGGTGTGAACACTGAAGCTTTCTTT. This translates into CASTYGVNTEAFF. The full variable domain, completed using reference TRBV19 and TRBJ1-1, is DGGITQSPKYLFRKEGQNVTLSCEQNLNHDAMYWYRQDPGQGLRLIYYSQIVNDFQKGDIAEGYSVSREKKESFPLTVTSAQKNPTAFYLCASTYGVNTEAFFGQGTRLTVV.